One and the same sample provided the 20 T cell receptor beta chains below, sequenced in a study of Graves' ophthalmopathy and Graves' hyperthyroidism. For repertoire sequencing, the TCR beta CDR3 regions were amplified from RNA transcripts. The library came from an HTBI-primed first-round RT-PCR and a second-round multiplex PCR. Via MiXCR, TCRdb re-called the multiplex PCR reads, giving one row per CDR3 protein. The sample consists of roughly 1.1 million distinct CDR3 sequences, about 36% of them appearing once. The specimen sequenced was peripheral blood or thyroid tissue (not recorded which). The receptors stem from an adult man with Graves' hyperthyroidism.

This clonotype was seen at least ten times. This rearrangement joins TRBV7-2 to TRBJ1-4, with D uncertain. CDR1 SGHTA and CDR2 FQGNSA come from the germline V gene. This CDR3 is built from 15 residues. The V and J ends lost 1 base and 0 bases respectively, with 6 bases between them. The CDR3 DNA follows: TGTGCCAGCAGCTTAGAGTGGGCAACTAATGAAAAACTGTTTTTT. Its protein is CASSLEWATNEKLFF.

In its sample, this clonotype was seen many times. V is TRBV7-9 and J is TRBJ1-4; D remains ambiguous. The CDR3 is made up of 16 amino acids. The ends were cut back, 2 bases at V and 8 bases at J, with 18 bases in the middle. Germline V lookup: CDR1 SEHNR, CDR2 FQNEAQ (reference sequence). The CDR3 reads CASSLFAVSDAEKLFF. The CDR3 DNA reads as TGTGCCAGCAGCTTATTCGCGGTCTCAGACGCCGAAAAACTGTTTTTT.

This clonotype has a count of ten or more. The chain combines TRBV25-1 with TRBJ2-7; D not certain. The CDR3 is 12 amino acids. Germline CDR1 and CDR2: MGHDK and SYGVNS. Trimming removed 5 bases from V and 7 bases from J, with 12 bases in between. The CDR3 coding sequence is TGTGCCAGCAGTTTTGGCGGTGAAGAGCAGTACTTC. Protein: CASSFGGEEQYF.

This clonotype was observed at least ten times. The rearrangement links TRBV25-1 to TRBJ1-1; unclear D gene. The CDR3 loop spans 12 amino acids. CDR1 and CDR2 (germline): MGHDK, SYGVNS. V gave up 3 bases and J gave up 11 bases, with 13 bases separating them. CDR3 sequence: CASSDRRSEAFF. In DNA, the CDR3 is TGTGCCAGCAGTGACCGTCGGTCGGAGGCTTTCTTT.

On this clonotype: A read error is possible here, since a much larger clone lies one base away. CDR3 coding DNA: TGTGCCAGCGGCTTAGATCGTCAGGTTCGGGAGCAGTACTTC. As protein: CASGLDRQVREQYF. The chain joins TRBV7-2 to TRBJ2-7; D not resolved. The germline gives CDR1 SGHTA, CDR2 FQGNSA. This CDR3 is 14 amino acids long.

This clonotype has a count of ten or more. This rearrangement joins TRBV20-1 to TRBJ2-7; 9 nucleotides line up with TRBD1. CDR1 is DFQATT and CDR2 is SNEGSKA in the germline V gene (reference sequence). The ends lost 3 bases at V and 6 bases at J; junction bases unmatched: 3. The CDR3 has 12 residues. CDR3 protein: CSARGQGAEQYF. CDR3 sequence (DNA): TGCAGTGCTAGGGGACAGGGAGCCGAGCAGTACTTC.

J is TRBJ1-3 and V is TRBV7-4; unclear D gene. CDR1 SGHVT and CDR2 SQSDAQ come from the germline V gene. Trimming pared 1 base from V and 0 bases from J, leaving 10 bases between. The CDR3 has 16 amino acids. The CDR3 sequence is CASSLDPPNSGNTIYF. The DNA for the CDR3 is TGTGCCAGCAGCTTAGACCCGCCCAACTCTGGAAACACCATATATTTT.

A few counts support this clonotype. The V and J genes are TRBV3-1 and TRBJ1-2, with 11 bases fitting TRBD1. The ends lost 1 base at V and 4 bases at J; junction bases unmatched: 8. The CDR3 extends over 17 amino acids. CDR1 and CDR2 from the germline V gene are LGHDT and YNNKEL (reference sequence). The CDR3: CASSQVSSGQGGYGYTF. CDR3 bases: TGTGCCAGCAGCCAAGTTTCGTCGGGACAGGGGGGCTATGGCTACACCTTC.

The sample holds a few counts of this clonotype. The V gene is TRBV7-3, the J gene TRBJ2-2; D is uncertain. The CDR3 runs to 16 residues. The ends were cut back, 4 bases at V and 2 bases at J, with 14 bases in the middle. Germline-derived CDR1 and CDR2 are SGHTA and FQGTGA. The CDR3 loop reads CASSSTGRVNTGELFF. CDR3 nucleotide sequence: TGTGCCAGCAGCTCCACTGGACGGGTCAACACCGGGGAGCTGTTTTTT. The full variable domain, completed using reference TRBV7-3 and TRBJ2-2, is GAGVSQTPSNKVTEKGKYVELRCDPISGHTALYWYRQSLGQGPEFLIYFQGTGAADDSGLPNDRFFAVRPEGSVSTLKIQRTERGDSAVYLCASSSTGRVNTGELFFGEGSRLTVL.

A few counts support this clonotype. The chain couples TRBV27 to TRBJ2-2; no clear D. The CDR3 covers 13 residues. The germline V gene encodes CDR1 MNHEY and CDR2 SMNVEV (reference sequence). Trimming removed 6 bases at V and 4 bases at J, with 9 bases between. CDR3 DNA sequence: TGTGCCAGCAGGGTTGGGGTCACCGGGGAGCTGTTTTTT. Its protein is CASRVGVTGELFF.

This clonotype was counted many times. The chain combines TRBV9 with TRBJ1-6; no definite D call. In germline, CDR1 is SGDLS, CDR2 YYNGEE. This CDR3 spans 13 amino acids. Trimming cost V 3 bases and J 3 bases, with 4 bases left between them. The CDR3 reads CASSAHYNSPLHF. CDR3 coding DNA: TGTGCCAGCAGCGCCCACTATAATTCACCCCTCCACTTT.

As for this clonotype: The missing conserved phenylalanine or tryptophan at the end of this CDR3 makes a read error likely. The rearrangement links TRBV5-4 to TRBJ1-6; D is uncertain. Trimming removed 3 bases at V and 9 bases at J, with 19 bases between. The germline V gene has CDR1 SGHNT and CDR2 YYREEE (reference sequence). The CDR3 has 16 residues. Written as DNA, the CDR3 is TGTGCCAGCAGCTCGGGAAGGACCCTGACGACTTCACCCCTCCACCTT. Translated, it gives CASSSGRTLTTSPLHL.

Notes on this clonotype: A junction boundary mismatches the germline segment, possibly from a read error. The CDR3 loop is CASSQEWASRAF. The CDR3 coding sequence is TGTGCCAGCAGCCAAGAATGGGCTTCTCGGGCCTTC. V gene TRBV14 combines with J gene TRBJ2-5; D uncertain. Germline values: CDR1 SGHDN, CDR2 FVKESK. The length of the CDR3 is 12 residues.

This clonotype was picked up many times. The chain has TRBV5-1 and TRBJ2-7, with D maybe TRBD1 (6 bases). V lost 4 bases to trimming and J lost 5 bases, with 19 bases between them. Germline assignment: CDR1 SGHRS and CDR2 YFSETQ. CDR3 size: 15 residues. As DNA, the CDR3 is TGCGCCAGCAGCCCCGAGGGTACAGGGACCCACGAGCAGTACTTC. Its translation: CASSPEGTGTHEQYF.

This chain joins TRBV10-3 and TRBJ1-5; D may be TRBD1 (6 bases). The CDR3 totals 13 residues. Germline V gene sequence: CDR1 ENHRY, CDR2 SYGVKD. V shed 5 bases and J shed 5 bases, with 10 bases lying between them. DNA of the CDR3: TGTGCCATCAGTTCCGGACAGTATCAGCCCCAGCATTTT. Its protein product is CAISSGQYQPQHF.

The chain combines TRBV2 with TRBJ2-3, with D maybe TRBD2 (5 bases). This CDR3 contains 13 residues. Trimming cost V 8 bases and J 1 base, with 10 bases left between them. Germline V gene sequence: CDR1 SNHLY, CDR2 FYNNEI. For the CDR3, the DNA is TGTGCCAGCGACCTAGCCGGCACAGATACGCAGTATTTT. This sequence encodes CASDLAGTDTQYF.

This clonotype was counted many times. A read error may account for a junction end that differs from germline. The chain uses TRBV5-6 and TRBJ1-4, with TRBD1 matching 8 bases. CDR3 length equals 14 residues. Germline V lookup: CDR1 SGHDT, CDR2 YYEEEE. CDR3 loop: CASSLELSGTGRAF. In DNA form, the CDR3 reads TGTGCCAGCAGCTTGGAATTATCGGGGACAGGACGGGCTTTT.

At least ten counts were recorded for this clonotype. The chain combines TRBV5-1 with TRBJ2-7, with no clear D. CDR3 length: 13 amino acids. V was pared by 1 base and J by 2 bases, with 7 bases between. Germline V gene sequence: CDR1 SGHRS, CDR2 YFSETQ. The CDR3 DNA is TGCGCCAGCAGCTTGTTCCAGACCTACGAGCAGTACTTC. It is translated as CASSLFQTYEQYF.

The chain recombines TRBV25-1 with TRBJ1-2; weak D call: TRBD1 (6 bases). The CDR3 spans 16 residues. Looked up from germline, CDR1 is MGHDK and CDR2 is SYGVNS. V lost 6 bases, J lost 1 base, and 18 bases lay in between. The CDR3 DNA is TGTGCCAGCAGCTTGGGGGCAGGTGGCCTTAACTATGGCTACACCTTC. Protein sequence: CASSLGAGGLNYGYTF.

J is TRBJ1-2 and V is TRBV5-1; D is undetermined. This CDR3 is built from 13 residues. CDR1 SGHRS and CDR2 YFSETQ come from the germline V gene. Trimming removed 4 bases from V and 8 bases from J, with 15 bases in between. This chain's CDR3 is CASSLSDQRGYTF. DNA for the CDR3: TGCGCCAGCAGCCTATCCGACCAAAGGGGCTACACCTTC.